The following is a T cell receptor (beta chain) sequence with its context. Its antigen is currently unknown. This sample is drawn from a study of PD-1 blockade in classical Hodgkin lymphoma. Study outcomes and limitations: CD8+ TCR diversity did not rise significantly by C4D1, unlike CD4+. Similar baseline diversity was found in complete responders and newly diagnosed patients. Reported findings placed baseline TCR diversity lower in newly diagnosed patients (compared with healthy donors). Patients who began taking nivolumab under 1 year after ASCT were left out.

The protocol was immunoSEQ multiplex PCR, while the TCRdb copy is restricted to in-frame clones and leaves out a portion. The repertoire holds some 58,000 clones, with roughly nine tenths as singletons. Time point given: cycle 4 day 1 (C4D1), after 5 to 7 weeks of nivolumab. Relapse after autologous stem cell transplantation occurred in every patient, and brentuximab vedotin exposure varied. The germline CDR1 and CDR2 sequences are LGHNT and FRNRAP. This CDR3 contains 12 residues. Trimming removed 3 bases at V and 8 bases at J, with 10 bases between. This rearrangement joins TRBV12-5 to TRBJ1-2; D call uncertain. The clonotype was recovered from a human donor with classical Hodgkin lymphoma. The specimen comprised peripheral blood mononuclear cells (PBMCs), sampled before the fourth cycle of nivolumab. The CDR3 region has the DNA TGTGCTAGTGGTTTTAGTTCGACCGGCTACACCTTC. Its protein is CASGFSSTGYTF. Using reference TRBV12-5 and TRBJ1-2 for the parts outside the CDR3, the full variable domain is DARVTQTPRHKVTEMGQEVTMRCQPILGHNTVFWYRQTMMQGLELLAYFRNRAPLDDSGMPKDRFSAEMPDATLATLKIQPSEPRDSAVYFCASGFSSTGYTFGSGTRLTVV.